This T cell receptor beta chain was profiled in a study of blood T cell repertoires in COVID-19. Source study methods: Reference gene primers were amplified, and this amplification served to estimate nucleated cell counts. Repertoires were generated with immunoSEQ multiplex PCR, while TCRdb's copy carries only in-frame clones and drops some. The V and J calls and clone size were taken over from that table, and D and trimming were inferred from the DNA. The sample has some 97,000 clones, about 86% seen once. Participants were aged about 18 to 100 years, lived in about 26 US areas, and enrolled virtually. Self-reported history from a screening survey and questionnaire set each donor's cohort. CDR1 is SGHRS and CDR2 is YFSETQ in the germline V gene. The CDR3 contains 15 residues. The ends were cut back, 0 bases at V and 1 base at J, with 8 bases in the middle.

The gene calls are TRBV5-1 and TRBJ2-4; D perhaps matches TRBD1 (6 bases). Input material: PBMCs or T cells enriched from blood (not recorded which). This clonotype originated in a woman between 45 and 65 years old who had recovered from COVID-19. For the CDR3, the DNA is TGCGCCAGCAGCTTGGTTACAGGGGCCAAAAACATTCAGTACTTC. The encoded protein is CASSLVTGAKNIQYF. The full variable domain, rest sourced from reference TRBV5-1 and TRBJ2-4, is KAGVTQTPRYLIKTRGQQVTLSCSPISGHRSVSWYQQTPGQGLQFLFEYFSETQRNKGNFPGRFSGRQFSNSRSEMNVSTLELGDSALYLCASSLVTGAKNIQYFGAGTRLSVL.